This T cell receptor (beta chain) was sequenced during a study of lymphopenia after photon versus proton radiotherapy. The study's findings and limits: Photon-treated patients lost naive T cells and TCR diversity; proton-treated stayed stable. Post-nadir diversity loss with photons came from oligoclonal expansion, particularly CD8+ Temra cells.

Concerning this clone itself: Its antigen is as yet unknown.

Measured with immunoSEQ multiplex PCR; TCRdb has only the in-frame clones, and not every one. The data hold 150,000 to 200,000 clones, with 75% to 90% observed a single time. The CDR3 contains 15 residues. The V and J ends lost 6 bases and 4 bases, in that order; junction bases with no gene match: 6. The germline CDR1 and CDR2 sequences are SGHTA and FQGNSA. The TCR sequence derives from a man aged 50-60 years with gastric cancer. Sequencing was performed on peripheral blood, taken from a patient treated with photon-based radiotherapy. The chain is built from TRBV7-2 and TRBJ2-5; 12 positions agree with TRBD2. Here the CDR3 DNA reads TGTGCCAGCAGTCTAGCGGGAGGGCCTCCAGAGACCCAGTACTTC. This codes for CASSLAGGPPETQYF.